This TCR beta chain was found in a study of blood T cell repertoires in COVID-19. Study-level background: Acute-phase and convalescent COVID-19 samples originated in the United States, Italy and Spain. The cDNA or gDNA used as material had been derived from T cells, B-cell-depleted T cells, or PBMCs.

As processed by the authors: From reference gene primer amplification, estimates of nucleated cell counts were derived. Generated by immunoSEQ multiplex PCR, the TCRdb table keeps only in-frame clones and is missing some. Clone size and the V and J calls come from that table; the DNA yielded D and trimming. The sample consists of 150,000 to 200,000 clones, around nine tenths of them appearing once. V lost 3 bases and J 8 bases, leaving 11 bases between the germline ends. Per germline, CDR1 MNHNS and CDR2 SASEGT. The length of the CDR3 is 14 residues. The TCR was taken from a human donor in a cohort sampled during active COVID-19. The specimen was peripheral blood. V is TRBV6-1 and J is TRBJ1-6, with D perhaps matching TRBD1 (5 bases). The CDR3 protein is CASSDGGFDSPLHF. The CDR3 bases are TGTGCCAGCAGTGATGGGGGGTTTGATTCACCCCTCCACTTT.